This T cell receptor (beta chain) was recorded in a study of OX40 agonist ivuxolimab in advanced cancers. Study findings and constraints: Partial responders receiving 0.1-3.0 mg/kg showed among the lowest clonal expansion.

Clones were read by immunoSEQ multiplex PCR, and TCRdb kept only the in-frame ones, dropping some. The sample lists 100,000 to 150,000 clones, 90% seen once, with about 1% in the top ten. Worth noting for this clone: Its specificity is not known.

The sequence was obtained from an adult with an advanced solid tumor such as melanoma, head and neck, liver or kidney cancer. Sequences were derived from CD4+ or CD8+ T cells sorted from blood, sampled in a trial of the OX40 agonist ivuxolimab.

The CDR3 spells CASSVAGTSSFTDTQYF. CDR3 sequence (DNA): TGTGCCAGCAGCGTAGCGGGGACTAGTTCCTTTACAGATACGCAGTATTTT. The V gene is TRBV9, the J gene TRBJ2-3; 8 bases are shared with TRBD2. CDR1 is SGDLS and CDR2 is YYNGEE in the germline V gene. CDR3 length: 17 amino acids. V shed 0 bases and J 3 bases; nucleotides not matched to a gene: 9. Together with reference TRBV9 and TRBJ2-3, the CDR3 gives the full variable domain: DSGVTQTPKHLITATGQRVTLRCSPRSGDLSVYWYQQSLDQGLQFLIQYYNGEERAKGNILERFSAQQFPDLHSELNLSSLELGDSALYFCASSVAGTSSFTDTQYFGPGTRLTVL.